These 2 T cell receptor beta chains were all obtained from the same sample, sequenced in a study of cytotoxic CD8 clonotypes in ibrutinib-treated CLL. Here immunoSEQ multiplex PCR was the method, and the copy in TCRdb shows in-frame clones only, minus some. The table includes more than 45,000 clones, approximately 87% detected once. This specimen was PBMCs, taken after 24 months of ibrutinib treatment. These receptors were obtained from a human donor with chronic lymphocytic leukemia.

CDR3 sequence: CASSRGRERIEQYF. CDR3 DNA: TGTGCCAGCTCCCGCGGCAGGGAACGAATAGAGCAGTACTTC. The chain uses TRBV7-2 and TRBJ2-7; D is perhaps TRBD1 (5 bases). The V gene lost 8 bases and the J gene lost 7 bases, with 21 bases spanning the gap. Germline CDR1 SGHTA, CDR2 FQGNSA. The CDR3 extends over 14 amino acids.

V is TRBV6-5 and J is TRBJ1-2, with no clear D. The germline CDR1 and CDR2 sequences are MNHEY and SVGAGI. The CDR3 runs 14 residues. Trimming removed 7 bases from V and 3 bases from J, with 15 bases in between. Here the CDR3 reads CASTLGDGYYGYTF. In DNA, the CDR3 is TGTGCCAGCACCCTAGGAGACGGTTACTATGGCTACACCTTC.